A selection of T cell receptor beta chains follows, all from one sample in a study of blood T cell repertoires in COVID-19. The repertoire was sequenced with immunoSEQ multiplex PCR; TCRdb's copy has only in-frame clones and lacks some. The repertoire holds 200,000 to 300,000 clones, with about 90% as singletons. The sequenced material came from peripheral blood. These receptors all come from a woman aged 45-65 years with acute or convalescent COVID-19. CDR3s include the opening cysteine and the closing phenylalanine or tryptophan. D genes are given only for firm matches. Not all rows give a size; the values are once, few, many and, for expanded clones, a class.

>TRBJ2-3|-|-|TRBV29-1
CSAQRVRRAGTDTQYF
TGCAGCGCTCAGCGGGTAAGGCGAGCGGGCACAGATACGCAGTATTTT
>TRBJ1-5|-|-|TRBV7-9
CASSFISSNQPQHF
TGTGCCAGCAGCTTCATTTCCAGCAATCAGCCCCAGCATTTT
>TRBJ1-4|-|-|TRBV7-9
CASSIDRVLDEKLFF
TGTGCCAGCAGCATAGACCGGGTTTTGGATGAAAAACTGTTTTTT
>TRBJ1-5|-|-|TRBV28
CASSLGSRAGEPQHF
TGTGCCAGCAGTTTAGGGTCGAGGGCTGGGGAGCCCCAGCATTTT
>TRBJ2-7|TRBD2|-|TRBV7-8
CASSPREGSLEQYF
TGTGCCAGCAGCCCGCGGGAGGGCTCCCTCGAGCAGTACTTC
>TRBJ2-4|-|-|TRBV6-5
CASSYSMAELDIQYF
TGTGCCAGCAGTTACTCGATGGCGGAGCTAGACATTCAGTACTTC
>TRBJ2-5|TRBD1|-|TRBV5-1
CASSSTGTQETQYF
TGCGCCAGCAGCTCGACAGGGACCCAAGAGACCCAGTACTTC
>TRBJ1-6|TRBD1|-|TRBV9
CASSEGTGLSPLHF
TGTGCCAGCAGCGAGGGGACAGGGCTTTCACCCCTCCACTTT
>TRBJ1-2|TRBD1|once|TRBV19
CASSTARQGQGNDGYTF
TGTGCCAGTAGTACTGCCCGGCAGGGACAGGGGAACGATGGCTACACCTTC
>TRBJ2-7|TRBD2|-|TRBV6-5
CASSYSNWREAAEQYF
TGTGCCAGCAGTTACTCGAACTGGCGGGAGGCCGCCGAGCAGTACTTC
>TRBJ2-7|TRBD2|-|TRBV14
CASSQYGRGGPREQYF
TGTGCCAGCAGCCAATACGGTCGGGGAGGGCCCAGAGAGCAGTACTTC
>TRBJ2-7|-|-|TRBV7-2
CASSSPQGYEQYF
TGTGCCAGCAGCTCCCCCCAGGGGTACGAGCAGTACTTC
>TRBJ2-7|-|-|TRBV28
CASRQDSYEQYF
TGTGCCAGCAGACAGGACAGCTACGAGCAGTACTTC
>TRBJ2-3|TRBD2|once|TRBV24-1
CATSDRTRSPDTQYF
TGTGCCACCAGTGATAGGACTAGATCCCCAGATACGCAGTATTTT
>TRBJ2-7|-|-|TRBV13
CASSFQRNYEQYF
TGTGCCAGCAGCTTCCAGCGCAACTACGAGCAGTACTTC
>TRBJ2-3|TRBD1|-|TRBV13
CASSSDRVYPDTQYF
TGTGCCAGCAGCTCGGACAGGGTATATCCAGATACGCAGTATTTT
>TRBJ2-7|TRBD1|-|TRBV28
CASSYRGPYEQYF
TGTGCCAGCAGTTACAGGGGACCTTACGAGCAGTACTTC
>TRBJ2-7|-|-|TRBV28
CASSTVSYEQYF
TGTGCCAGCAGTACGGTCTCCTACGAGCAGTACTTC
>TRBJ2-1|TRBD1|once|TRBV27
CASSLYPGTGLLNYNEQFF
TGTGCCAGCAGTTTATACCCCGGGACAGGGCTACTAAACTACAATGAGCAGTTCTTC
>TRBJ2-2|TRBD1|-|TRBV5-1
CASTLTGATGELFF
TGCGCCAGCACCCTGACAGGGGCCACCGGGGAGCTGTTTTTT
>TRBJ2-7|TRBD2|-|TRBV27
CASSPLAGGLLGEQYF
TGTGCCAGCAGTCCACTAGCGGGAGGCCTTCTCGGCGAGCAGTACTTC
>TRBJ1-1|-|-|TRBV9
CASSVGQGMNTEAFF
TGTGCCAGCAGCGTTGGGCAGGGGATGAACACTGAAGCTTTCTTT
>TRBJ2-7|-|-|TRBV5-1
CASSQGRQLWTSYEQYF
TGCGCCAGCAGCCAGGGAAGACAGTTATGGACATCCTACGAGCAGTACTTC
>TRBJ1-4|-|-|TRBV7-9
CASSLVSLWTDANEKLFF
TGTGCCAGCAGCTTAGTGTCCCTTTGGACAGACGCTAATGAAAAACTGTTTTTT
>TRBJ2-5|-|-|TRBV5-6
CASSLISQETQYF
TGTGCCAGCAGCTTGATTAGCCAAGAGACCCAGTACTTC
>TRBJ2-1|TRBD2|-|TRBV7-9
CASSPWTSGRTEQFF
TGTGCCAGCAGCCCCTGGACTAGCGGGAGAACTGAGCAGTTCTTC
>TRBJ2-7|TRBD1|-|TRBV2
CASSDPGDRGTNEQYF
TGTGCCAGCAGTGATCCCGGGGACAGGGGGACGAACGAGCAGTACTTC
>TRBJ2-3|-|-|TRBV27
CASSLGLASDTQYF
TGTGCCAGCAGCTTGGGTCTAGCATCGGATACGCAGTATTTT
>TRBJ1-1|-|-|TRBV7-8
CASSYLRTDPNTEAFF
TGTGCCAGCAGCTACCTTCGGACAGATCCGAACACTGAAGCTTTCTTT
>TRBJ2-7|-|-|TRBV3-1/TRBV3-2
CASSSVKNYEQYF
TGTGCCAGCAGCTCGGTCAAGAACTACGAGCAGTACTTC
>TRBJ1-2|TRBD1|-|TRBV28
CASSSQGQGSVSYGYTF
TGTGCCAGCAGTTCTCAGGGACAGGGAAGTGTCTCCTATGGCTACACCTTC
>TRBJ2-1|-|-|TRBV5-4
CASSRPGDEQFF
TGTGCCAGCAGCCGACCCGGGGATGAGCAGTTCTTC
>TRBJ2-7|TRBD2|-|TRBV27
CASSTPGSGSSYEQYF
TGTGCCAGCAGTACCCCAGGTAGCGGGAGCTCCTACGAGCAGTACTTC
>TRBJ1-1|-|-|TRBV15
CATRVYRENTEAFF
TGTGCCACCAGAGTTTACAGGGAGAACACTGAAGCTTTCTTT
>TRBJ1-1|-|once|TRBV5-1
CASSPQGPTEAFF
TGCGCCAGCAGCCCACAGGGCCCCACTGAAGCTTTCTTT
>TRBJ2-6|-|-|TRBV9
CASSARHFSGANVLTF
TGTGCCAGCAGCGCCCGACATTTTTCTGGGGCCAACGTCCTGACTTTC
>TRBJ1-1|TRBD1|-|TRBV9
CASSVPRLQGGTEAFF
TGTGCCAGCAGCGTACCTCGATTACAGGGGGGCACTGAAGCTTTCTTT
>TRBJ1-2|-|-|TRBV7-2
CASSFMGPLLVAGEYGYTF
TGTGCCAGCAGCTTTATGGGGCCTCTTCTTGTAGCAGGGGAATATGGCTACACCTTC
>TRBJ2-2|TRBD2|once|TRBV7-6
CASSLEASGSIGELFF
TGTGCCAGCAGCTTAGAGGCTAGCGGGAGTATCGGGGAGCTGTTTTTT
>TRBJ2-1|-|-|TRBV18
CASSPPVSNYNEQFF
TGTGCCAGCTCACCACCGGTATCTAACTACAATGAGCAGTTCTTC
>TRBJ2-3|TRBD2|-|TRBV29-1
CSAALLAGTDTQYF
TGCAGCGCCGCCCTCCTAGCGGGAACAGATACGCAGTATTTT
>TRBJ1-1|-|once|TRBV2
CASSGTGLGTEAFF
TGTGCCAGCAGTGGAACAGGGTTGGGCACTGAAGCTTTCTTT
>TRBJ1-5|-|-|TRBV28
CASSLGGLGGMGQPQHF
TGTGCCAGCAGTTTAGGGGGCCTAGGGGGAATGGGGCAGCCCCAGCATTTT
>TRBJ1-5|-|-|TRBV6-6
CASSPAGAGRGNQPQHF
TGTGCCAGCAGTCCCGCGGGGGCAGGGAGGGGTAATCAGCCCCAGCATTTT
>TRBJ2-2|-|-|TRBV19
CASTRSNTGELFF
TGTGCCAGTACGAGAAGTAACACCGGGGAGCTGTTTTTT
>TRBJ1-6|TRBD1|-|TRBV19
CASSPETGRHSPLHF
TGTGCCAGTAGTCCTGAGACAGGGAGACATTCACCCCTCCACTTT
>TRBJ2-1|TRBD1|-|TRBV7-6
CASSLGIFTQGNEQFF
TGTGCCAGCAGCTTAGGGATATTCACACAGGGGAATGAGCAGTTCTTC
>TRBJ1-2|-|-|TRBV9
CASSGRDYGYTF
TGTGCCAGCAGCGGCCGGGACTATGGCTACACCTTC